These T cell receptor beta chains were read from a single sample in a study of radiation and T cells in renal cell carcinoma. The assay was immunoSEQ multiplex PCR, and TCRdb's table has in-frame clones only and misses some. This sample has about 49,000 clones; roughly 83% occur once, and the top ten carry 31%. The sample consisted of blood, taken from a patient whose treatment included radiotherapy and nephrectomy. Source of these receptors: a woman in her 70s with renal cell carcinoma. Both conserved end residues are part of each CDR3. Each record gives: D gene, V gene, clone size, J gene, CDR3 protein, CDR3 DNA. The D gene is left open where the match is weak. Some rows mark clone size as missing; the rest say once, few, many or name a class of expanded clone.

TRBD1	TRBV19	few	TRBJ1-1	CASSIRTTGVNTEAFF	TGTGCCAGTAGTATACGTACGACAGGGGTGAACACTGAAGCTTTCTTT
TRBD1	TRBV19	.	TRBJ2-7	CASRTTGGSYEQYF	TGTGCCAGTAGGACGACAGGGGGCTCCTACGAGCAGTACTTC
TRBD2	TRBV19	.	TRBJ2-5	CASSLGTRQETQYF	TGTGCCAGTAGTCTTGGGACTAGACAAGAGACCCAGTACTTC
.	TRBV2	.	TRBJ1-4	CASSEAGGRSEKLFF	TGTGCCAGCAGTGAAGCAGGTGGAAGGAGCGAAAAACTGTTTTTT
TRBD2	TRBV5-4	.	TRBJ2-5	CASSPAGGQETQYF	TGTGCCAGCAGCCCGGCGGGGGGCCAAGAGACCCAGTACTTC
.	TRBV2	.	TRBJ1-1	CASSEVTAYTEAFF	TGTGCCAGCAGTGAAGTGACGGCATACACTGAAGCTTTCTTT
TRBD2	TRBV4-1	.	TRBJ2-7	CASSQSGGRGSYEQYF	TGCGCCAGCAGCCAGTCTGGGGGGAGGGGCTCCTACGAGCAGTACTTC
.	TRBV9	.	TRBJ1-3	CASSVVGDNLSGNTIYF	TGTGCCAGCAGCGTAGTTGGCGACAACCTCTCTGGAAACACCATATATTTT
TRBD1	TRBV7-8	.	TRBJ1-2	CASSLAPTQGARGYTF	TGTGCCAGCAGCTTGGCCCCCACCCAGGGGGCGCGCGGCTACACCTTC
.	TRBV18	.	TRBJ2-1	CASSLIHRNRAYNEQFF	TGTGCCAGCTCCCTGATCCACAGAAACCGGGCCTACAATGAGCAGTTCTTC
TRBD2	TRBV7-2	.	TRBJ2-7	CASGSGGYEQYF	TGTGCCAGCGGTAGCGGGGGCTACGAGCAGTACTTC
TRBD2	TRBV5-4	.	TRBJ2-2	CASSAGLAGGDTGELFF	TGTGCCAGCAGCGCGGGACTAGCGGGGGGAGATACCGGGGAGCTGTTTTTT
.	TRBV5-4	once	TRBJ2-5	CASSLYGGHETQYF	TGTGCCAGCAGCTTGTACGGAGGTCATGAGACCCAGTACTTC
TRBD2	TRBV2	.	TRBJ2-4	CASLGLAEITAKNIQYF	TGTGCCAGCCTGGGACTAGCCGAAATAACAGCCAAAAACATTCAGTACTTC
.	TRBV10-3	few	TRBJ1-1	CAISEPRNTEAFF	TGTGCCATCAGTGAGCCAAGGAACACTGAAGCTTTCTTT
TRBD2	TRBV5-4	.	TRBJ2-5	CASSSGTSGSQETQYF	TGTGCCAGCAGCTCTGGGACTAGCGGTTCTCAAGAGACCCAGTACTTC
TRBD2	TRBV11-3	.	TRBJ2-1	CASSLDPSGNNEQFF	TGTGCCAGCAGCTTAGACCCTAGCGGAAACAATGAGCAGTTCTTC
TRBD1	TRBV29-1	.	TRBJ1-2	CSVWTGDGYTF	TGCAGCGTCTGGACAGGGGATGGCTACACCTTC
.	TRBV5-6	.	TRBJ1-3	CASSLTGPGNTIYF	TGTGCCAGCAGCTTGACAGGGCCAGGAAACACCATATATTTT
.	TRBV19	few	TRBJ1-5	CASSIDGGGQPQHF	TGTGCCAGTAGTATCGACGGGGGCGGTCAGCCCCAGCATTTT
TRBD1	TRBV2	.	TRBJ2-7	CASLGTGNSYEQYF	TGTGCCAGCTTAGGGACAGGGAACTCCTACGAGCAGTACTTC
.	TRBV5-5	many	TRBJ2-7	CASSLGDRGEQYF	TGTGCCAGCAGCTTGGGTGATAGGGGGGAGCAGTACTTC
.	TRBV9	.	TRBJ1-1	CASSASGNPNTEAFF	TGTGCCAGCAGCGCCTCGGGGAATCCGAACACTGAAGCTTTCTTT
.	TRBV27	once	TRBJ2-7	CASSVGWPSYEQYF	TGCGCCAGCAGTGTCGGGTGGCCGAGCTACGAGCAGTACTTC
TRBD1	TRBV4-3	.	TRBJ2-7	CASSQATGGIYEQYF	TGCGCCAGCAGCCAAGCTACAGGGGGTATCTACGAGCAGTACTTC
.	TRBV4-1	.	TRBJ1-6	CASSQIDGDNSPLHF	TGCGCCAGCAGCCAAATAGACGGGGATAATTCACCCCTCCACTTT
.	TRBV9	.	TRBJ1-1	CASSVVVSNTEAFF	TGTGCCAGCAGCGTAGTTGTCTCGAACACTGAAGCTTTCTTT
TRBD2	TRBV11-2	.	TRBJ2-1	CASSSRLAGGNLNEQFF	TGTGCCAGCAGCTCGCGACTAGCGGGAGGGAATCTCAATGAGCAGTTCTTC
.	TRBV6-1	.	TRBJ1-6	CASSGVYGENSPLHF	TGTGCCAGCAGTGGGGTTTACGGGGAGAATTCACCCCTCCACTTT
TRBD2	TRBV5-6	.	TRBJ2-1	CASSLLAGGGDEQFF	TGTGCCAGCAGCTTACTAGCGGGAGGAGGGGATGAGCAGTTCTTC
.	TRBV2	.	TRBJ1-1	CASGENTEAFF	TGTGCCAGCGGGGAGAACACTGAAGCTTTCTTT
.	TRBV19	few	TRBJ1-5	CATRGLGQPQHF	TGTGCCACCCGGGGGTTGGGGCAGCCCCAGCATTTT
TRBD1	TRBV4-1	.	TRBJ1-4	CASSEEQGIGEKLFF	TGCGCCAGCAGCGAAGAACAGGGGATAGGAGAAAAACTGTTTTTT
.	TRBV10-2	few	TRBJ2-5	CASRVGLGAQYF	TGCGCCAGCAGGGTGGGACTGGGGGCCCAGTACTTC
TRBD1	TRBV5-1	.	TRBJ1-5	CASSLPTGDRGGGNNQPQHF	TGCGCCAGCAGCTTGCCCACCGGGGACAGGGGTGGTGGGAACAATCAGCCCCAGCATTTT
.	TRBV21-1	.	TRBJ1-5	CASSKVRFRLWGFGNQPQHF	.
.	TRBV30	.	TRBJ2-1	CAWRSYNEQFF	TGTGCCTGGAGGTCTTACAATGAGCAGTTCTTC
.	TRBV7-9	.	TRBJ2-7	CASSIDTSYEQYF	TGTGCCAGCAGCATAGACACGTCCTACGAGCAGTACTTC
.	TRBV15	few	TRBJ2-1	CATKVSGSNEQFF	TGTGCCACAAAAGTGAGCGGATCCAATGAGCAGTTCTTC
TRBD2	TRBV30	.	TRBJ2-1	CAWSFSGKEQFF	TGTGCCTGGAGTTTTAGCGGGAAAGAGCAGTTCTTC
.	TRBV2	.	TRBJ2-3	CASSPAWDTQYF	TGTGCCAGCAGTCCCGCGTGGGATACGCAGTATTTT
TRBD1	TRBV11-2	.	TRBJ2-2	CASSLRQGKNTGELFF	TGTGCCAGCAGCTTAAGACAGGGAAAAAACACCGGGGAGCTGTTTTTT
TRBD1	TRBV25-1	.	TRBJ2-7	CASSEYGRGQGYEQYF	TGTGCCAGCAGTGAATATGGTAGGGGGCAGGGTTACGAGCAGTACTTC
TRBD1	TRBV5-5	.	TRBJ1-2	CASSTGTGGGLGYTF	TGTGCCAGCAGCACAGGGACAGGGGGCGGCCTTGGTTACACCTTC
.	TRBV5-5	.	TRBJ1-4	CACRQRGGTNEKLFF	TGTGCCTGCCGTCAACGGGGGGGCACTAATGAAAAACTGTTTTTT
TRBD1	TRBV7-3	.	TRBJ1-1	CASSRGQGNTEAFF	TGTGCCAGCAGCCGTGGACAGGGGAACACTGAAGCTTTCTTT
.	TRBV6-1	.	TRBJ1-3	CASSTFGREGNTIYF	TGTGCCAGCAGTACGTTTGGACGTGAGGGAAACACCATATATTTT
TRBD2	TRBV7-6	.	TRBJ2-5	CASSPRPTSGQETQYF	TGTGCCAGCAGCCCCCGTCCGACTAGCGGGCAAGAGACCCAGTACTTC
.	TRBV2	.	TRBJ2-4	CASRKLKFVAKNIQYF	TGTGCCAGCAGGAAGCTCAAGTTCGTAGCCAAAAACATTCAGTACTTC
TRBD1	TRBV4-3	.	TRBJ2-6	CASSRSRTGRTGANVLTF	TGCGCCAGCAGCCGGTCGAGGACAGGGAGGACTGGGGCCAACGTCCTGACTTTC
.	TRBV19	once	TRBJ2-3	CASSIVGGLRDTQYF	TGTGCCAGTAGTATAGTGGGGGGCTTGAGAGATACGCAGTATTTT